The rows below give T cell receptor beta chains drawn from one sample of a study of blood T cell repertoires in COVID-19. Profiling relied on immunoSEQ multiplex PCR, and the TCRdb table lists in-frame clones only, not all of them. The sample records 60,000 to 85,000 clones, 90% being singletons. The specimen sequenced was peripheral blood. The source is a man aged 45-65 years with acute or convalescent COVID-19. The CDR3 runs from the conserved cysteine through the conserved F or W. D genes are given only for firm matches. Clone sizes are given selectively: once, few, many, or a class where the clone is expanded.

J	V	D	size	DNA	CDR3
TRBJ1-5	TRBV27	TRBD1	once	TGTGCCAGCGGGACAGAGATGGGAGCCCAGCATTTT	CASGTEMGAQHF
TRBJ2-2	TRBV10-3	TRBD1	-	TGTGCCATCGCGGGGACAGGGCACACCGGGGAGCTGTTTTTT	CAIAGTGHTGELFF
TRBJ1-2	TRBV30	-	-	TGTGCCTGGAGTCTAAGCGGATTAAATGGCTACACCTTC	CAWSLSGLNGYTF
TRBJ2-5	TRBV5-8	TRBD2	-	TGTGCCAGCGGGAGGGGTAACAACCAAGAGACCCAGTACTTC	CASGRGNNQETQYF
TRBJ1-6	TRBV7-2	-	-	TGTGCCAGCAGCCTGACAGTTTATAATTCACCCCTCCACTTT	CASSLTVYNSPLHF
TRBJ1-2	TRBV10-3	TRBD1	-	TGTGCCATCAGCCAGGACAGGGTCGTTGAGGGCTACACCTTC	CAISQDRVVEGYTF
TRBJ1-6	TRBV7-2	TRBD1	few	TGTGCCAGCAGCTCCCTGACAGGGAGTAATTCACCCCTCCACTTT	CASSSLTGSNSPLHF
TRBJ1-5	TRBV3-1/TRBV3-2	-	-	TGTGCCAGCAGCCAAGATACCCAGGGGAATCAGCCCCAGCATTTT	CASSQDTQGNQPQHF
TRBJ1-1	TRBV11-2	-	-	TGTGCCAGCAGCTTTGGGGCGGGAATGAACACTGAAGCTTTCTTT	CASSFGAGMNTEAFF
TRBJ2-1	TRBV2	-	-	TGTGCCAGCACCAGTCCCGACAGGGAGCAGTTCTTC	CASTSPDREQFF
TRBJ1-1	TRBV7-2	-	-	TGTGCCAGCAGCACAGGGCCCAACACTGAAGCTTTCTTT	CASSTGPNTEAFF
TRBJ2-2	TRBV2	-	-	TGTGCCGGCAGTATGGAGTACGGCGGGGAGCTGTTTTTT	CAGSMEYGGELFF
TRBJ2-1	TRBV6-5	-	-	TGTGCCAGCACTCCAGGTCGGGGTGGGGATGAGCAGTTCTTC	CASTPGRGGDEQFF
TRBJ2-3	TRBV5-1	-	-	TGCGCCAGCAGCTTCTCAGGGCTAGACACAGATACGCAGTATTTT	CASSFSGLDTDTQYF
TRBJ2-1	TRBV11-1	TRBD2	once	TGTGCCAGCAGCTTAGTTACGCAGGGAGGGGAGCAGTTCTTC	CASSLVTQGGEQFF
TRBJ2-7	TRBV7-8	-	-	TGTGCCAGCAGCTTAGCCCGAGGCGAGCAGTACTTC	CASSLARGEQYF
TRBJ2-1	TRBV7-8	-	-	TGTGCCAGCAGTCTAGGCGTGCAGGGGCGAGCGTCTTGGGATGAGCAGTTCTTC	CASSLGVQGRASWDEQFF
TRBJ1-1	TRBV5-4	TRBD1	-	TGTGCCAGCAGCTCGTTAGACCTGACAGGGAAGGACACTGAAGCTTTCTTT	CASSSLDLTGKDTEAFF
TRBJ2-1	TRBV7-3	TRBD2	-	TGTGCCAGCAGCGCCGGGACTAGCGCCAACAATGAGCAGTTCTTC	CASSAGTSANNEQFF
TRBJ2-1	TRBV28	-	-	TGTGCCACCCAGGTTAGCGATGAGCAGTTCTTC	CATQVSDEQFF
TRBJ2-6	TRBV18	TRBD1	once	TGTGCCAGCTCAGCTCCGGGACAGATTCTCTCTGGGGCCAACGTCCTGACTTTC	CASSAPGQILSGANVLTF
TRBJ1-6	TRBV21-1	-	-	TGTGCCAGCAGCAAAAAGGCCACGAGGAGCTCCTATAATTCACCCCTCCACTTT	CASSKKATRSSYNSPLHF
TRBJ2-5	TRBV7-2	TRBD1	few	TGTGCCAGCAGCTCCCTTCCAGGGGGCTGGGAGACCCAGTACTTC	CASSSLPGGWETQYF
TRBJ1-1	TRBV28	TRBD1	-	TGTGCCAGCAGTCGCCGACAGGGGGAGGTGCACACTGAAGCTTTCTTT	CASSRRQGEVHTEAFF
TRBJ2-3	TRBV9	-	-	TGTGCCAGCAGCGAGGGGGTTAGCACAGATACGCAGTATTTT	CASSEGVSTDTQYF